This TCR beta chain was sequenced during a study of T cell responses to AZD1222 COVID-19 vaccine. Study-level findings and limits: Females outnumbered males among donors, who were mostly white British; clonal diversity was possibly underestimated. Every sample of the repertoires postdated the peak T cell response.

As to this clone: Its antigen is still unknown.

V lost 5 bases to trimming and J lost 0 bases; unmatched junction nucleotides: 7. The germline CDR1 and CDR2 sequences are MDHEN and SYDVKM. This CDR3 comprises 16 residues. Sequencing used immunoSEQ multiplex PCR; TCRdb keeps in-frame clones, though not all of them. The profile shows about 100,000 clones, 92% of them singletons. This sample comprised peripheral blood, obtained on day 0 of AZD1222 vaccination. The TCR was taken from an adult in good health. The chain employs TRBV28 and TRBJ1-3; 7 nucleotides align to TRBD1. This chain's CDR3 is CASSAPGQDSGNTIYF. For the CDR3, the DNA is TGTGCCAGCAGTGCCCCCGGACAGGACTCTGGAAACACCATATATTTT.